This T cell receptor (beta chain) was sequenced for a study of OX40 agonist ivuxolimab in advanced cancers. Study as a whole: People in dose escalation had one of these cancers: hepatocellular carcinoma, melanoma, renal cell or head and neck cancer.

The protocol was immunoSEQ multiplex PCR, while the TCRdb copy is restricted to in-frame clones and leaves out a portion. This table has around 60,000 clones, about 86% appearing once. A note on this clone: The antigen is undetermined.

General study points: At 0.1 to 3.0 mg/kg and by week 6, CD4+ and CD8+ T cells in the blood had expanded clonally.

The CDR3 has 16 amino acids. Trimming pared 0 bases from V and 0 bases from J, leaving 11 bases between. The germline CDR1 and CDR2 sequences are SGHRS and YFSETQ. The receptor was isolated from an adult with an advanced solid tumor such as melanoma, head and neck, liver or kidney cancer. The sequencing here drew on CD4+ or CD8+ T cells sorted from blood, taken in a trial of the OX40 agonist ivuxolimab. The rearrangement joins TRBV5-1 to TRBJ2-3; D call uncertain. The DNA of the CDR3 is TGCGCCAGCAGCTTGGAGGCAGCTACCAGCACAGATACGCAGTATTTT. This codes for CASSLEAATSTDTQYF.